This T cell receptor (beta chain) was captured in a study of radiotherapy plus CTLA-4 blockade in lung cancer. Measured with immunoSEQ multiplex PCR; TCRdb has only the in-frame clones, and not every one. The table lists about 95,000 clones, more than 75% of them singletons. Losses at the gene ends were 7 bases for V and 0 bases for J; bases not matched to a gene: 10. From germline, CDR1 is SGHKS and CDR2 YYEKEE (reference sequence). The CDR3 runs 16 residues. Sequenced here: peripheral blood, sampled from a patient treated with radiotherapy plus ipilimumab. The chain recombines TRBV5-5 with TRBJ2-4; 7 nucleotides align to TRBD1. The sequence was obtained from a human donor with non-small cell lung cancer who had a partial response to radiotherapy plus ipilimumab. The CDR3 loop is CASSTQGNSAKNIQYF. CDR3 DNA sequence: TGTGCCAGCTCCACACAGGGGAATTCAGCCAAAAACATTCAGTACTTC.